Listed below are T cell receptor beta chains from one sample, sequenced in a study of T cells after yellow fever vaccination. TCRdb re-derived calls from the 5' RACE reads in MiXCR, one entry per CDR3 protein. The repertoire holds 200,000 to 250,000 distinct CDR3 sequences, with 3% to 4% as singletons. The sequenced sample was CD4+ T cells sorted from PBMCs, obtained 10 days after the yellow fever booster vaccination. Source of these receptors: a man aged 18 to 29 who received the YFV17D yellow fever vaccine. Each CDR3 is given with its conserved first and last residue. A D gene is named only where the DNA matches it firmly. Clone size is stated in some rows and not others, as once, few, many or a class when expanded.

J: TRBJ2-5
size: .
D: TRBD1
V: TRBV6-5
DNA: TGTGCCAGCAGTTACACTTATCCCGGGACAGGGAAAGAGACCCAGTACTTC
CDR3: CASSYTYPGTGKETQYF

J: TRBJ2-7
size: many
D: TRBD2
V: TRBV12-3/TRBV12-4
DNA: TGTGCCAGCAGTTTGCGGGGGGCGAACGAGCAGTACTTC
CDR3: CASSLRGANEQYF

J: TRBJ2-2
size: many
D: TRBD2
V: TRBV10-3
DNA: TGTGCCACGCGGGAGGGGGCGAACACCGGGGAGCTGTTTTTT
CDR3: CATREGANTGELFF

J: TRBJ1-2
size: .
D: .
V: TRBV3-1
DNA: TGTGCCAGCAGCCAAGTTCGAGGCCCTAACTATGGCTACACCTTC
CDR3: CASSQVRGPNYGYTF

J: TRBJ2-5
size: many
D: TRBD2
V: TRBV5-1
DNA: TGCGCCAGCAGCTCCACTAGCGGGGAAGAGACCCAGTACTTC
CDR3: CASSSTSGEETQYF

J: TRBJ1-1
size: .
D: .
V: TRBV7-2
DNA: TGTGCCAGCAGCTTCGGGGCCTCCAACACTGAAGCTTTCTTT
CDR3: CASSFGASNTEAFF

J: TRBJ1-1
size: .
D: TRBD1
V: TRBV6-2/TRBV6-3
DNA: TGTGCCAGCAGTTACTGGGACAGGGAGAGTACTGAAGCTTTCTTT
CDR3: CASSYWDRESTEAFF

J: TRBJ1-4
size: many
D: .
V: TRBV7-8
DNA: TGTGCCAGCAGCTTAATGGGACATTTTAATGAAAAACTGTTTTTT
CDR3: CASSLMGHFNEKLFF

J: TRBJ2-4
size: many
D: TRBD2
V: TRBV12-3/TRBV12-4
DNA: TGTGCCAGCAGTTTCATGCAAGCGGGGGCCAAAAACATTCAGTACTTC
CDR3: CASSFMQAGAKNIQYF

J: TRBJ1-2
size: medium-sized
D: .
V: TRBV4-3
DNA: TGCGCCAGCAGCCAAGATTACGGGGGCGGAGGCTATGGCTACACCTTC
CDR3: CASSQDYGGGGYGYTF

J: TRBJ2-7
size: few
D: .
V: TRBV4-1
DNA: TGCGCCAGCAGCCAAGATCCTTTAGGGTACGAGCAGTACTTC
CDR3: CASSQDPLGYEQYF

J: TRBJ2-1
size: few
D: .
V: TRBV12-3/TRBV12-4
DNA: TGTGCCAGCAGTTCTCAGAGCGGAGATTACAATGAGCAGTTCTTC
CDR3: CASSSQSGDYNEQFF

J: TRBJ2-1
size: few
D: .
V: TRBV7-2
DNA: TGTGCCAGCAGCTCAGGTTCCAGGCGGGGCTACAATGAGCAGTTCTTC
CDR3: CASSSGSRRGYNEQFF

J: TRBJ1-1
size: few
D: .
V: TRBV19
DNA: TGTGCCAGTTATGGCGGCCTGAACACTGAAGCTTTCTTT
CDR3: CASYGGLNTEAFF

J: TRBJ2-7
size: .
D: TRBD1
V: TRBV2
DNA: TGTGCCAGCAGGCTGATCCGGGACAGGTGGGACTACGAGCAGTACTTC
CDR3: CASRLIRDRWDYEQYF

J: TRBJ2-5
size: many
D: .
V: TRBV7-2
DNA: TGTGCCAGCAGCTTATTCCAAGAGACCCAGTACTTC
CDR3: CASSLFQETQYF

J: TRBJ1-2
size: .
D: TRBD1
V: TRBV30
DNA: TGTGCCTGGGGGACAGGGGCTATCTATGGCTACACCTTC
CDR3: CAWGTGAIYGYTF

J: TRBJ1-2
size: .
D: .
V: TRBV3-1
DNA: TGTGCCAGCAGCCCTAGAACCACCGGAGTGAGCTACACCTTC
CDR3: CASSPRTTGVSYTF

J: TRBJ2-5
size: many
D: .
V: TRBV5-6
DNA: TGTGCCAGCAGCTTGGACTGGGAGGAGACCCAGTACTTC
CDR3: CASSLDWEETQYF

J: TRBJ2-1
size: few
D: TRBD2
V: TRBV7-2
DNA: TGTGCCAGCAGCTCCACCCTAGCGGCCAACAATGAGCAGTTCTTC
CDR3: CASSSTLAANNEQFF

J: TRBJ2-3
size: many
D: TRBD2
V: TRBV7-2
DNA: TGTGCCAGCAGCTTGAGCGGGGTGAGGTCAGATACGCAGTATTTT
CDR3: CASSLSGVRSDTQYF

J: TRBJ2-5
size: many
D: .
V: TRBV4-3
DNA: TGCGCCAGCAGCCAAGATCGCCAAGAGACCCAGTACTTC
CDR3: CASSQDRQETQYF

J: TRBJ1-1
size: .
D: .
V: TRBV5-4
DNA: TGTGCCAGCAGTCTCGACGGCCGCGGAGGGACTGAAGCTTTCTTT
CDR3: CASSLDGRGGTEAFF

J: TRBJ1-2
size: few
D: .
V: TRBV7-2
DNA: TGTGCCAGCAGCTTAGGACGACTCGGGGACTATGGCTACACCTTC
CDR3: CASSLGRLGDYGYTF

J: TRBJ1-1
size: many
D: .
V: TRBV5-1
DNA: TGCGCCAGCAGCTTGGTAGAGGACACTGAAGCTTTCTTT
CDR3: CASSLVEDTEAFF

J: TRBJ2-5
size: .
D: TRBD1
V: TRBV5-1
DNA: TGCGCCAGCAGCTTGGGACAGGGGACGTACCAAGAGACCCAGTACTTC
CDR3: CASSLGQGTYQETQYF

J: TRBJ2-3
size: many
D: .
V: TRBV20-1
DNA: TGCAGTGCTATAGGACTCATCGGAAATACGCAGTATTTT
CDR3: CSAIGLIGNTQYF

J: TRBJ1-1
size: few
D: TRBD1
V: TRBV18
DNA: TGTGCCAGCTCACCGGGGACAGGCCGGGAGGGTGGAGCTTTCTTT
CDR3: CASSPGTGREGGAFF

J: TRBJ1-4
size: many
D: .
V: TRBV7-2
DNA: TGTGCCAGCAGCTCATACTTCGGGGGGATCGAAAAACTGTTTTTT
CDR3: CASSSYFGGIEKLFF

J: TRBJ1-4
size: .
D: .
V: TRBV3-1
DNA: TGTGCCAGCAGCCAATCCCCGGCGGGAGGAGGAAAACTGTTTTTT
CDR3: CASSQSPAGGGKLFF

J: TRBJ1-2
size: many
D: .
V: TRBV30
DNA: TGTGCCTGGAGTTCGGCATATGGCTACACCTTC
CDR3: CAWSSAYGYTF

J: TRBJ1-5
size: few
D: .
V: TRBV7-8
DNA: TGTGCCAGCAGCTTAGCTCGCCAGAATAGCAATCAGCCCCAGCATTTT
CDR3: CASSLARQNSNQPQHF

J: TRBJ2-2
size: few
D: .
V: TRBV25-1
DNA: TGTGCCAGCAGTGAGGGGAACACCGGGGAGCTGTTTTTT
CDR3: CASSEGNTGELFF

J: TRBJ1-1
size: few
D: .
V: TRBV28
DNA: TGTGCCAGCAGAAGGTCAAACACTGAAGCTTTCTTT
CDR3: CASRRSNTEAFF

J: TRBJ1-5
size: few
D: .
V: TRBV4-1
DNA: TGCGCCAGCAGCCAAGAACGTAGACCCACCCTGGATAGCAATCAGCCCCAGCATTTT
CDR3: CASSQERRPTLDSNQPQHF

J: TRBJ1-1
size: many
D: .
V: TRBV19
DNA: TGTGCCAGTTGGTTCGACGCTGAAGCTTTCTTT
CDR3: CASWFDAEAFF

J: TRBJ2-7
size: few
D: TRBD2
V: TRBV27
DNA: TGTGCCAGCAGTTTCTCGACTAGCGGGGGCCCGTATGGGGAGCAGTACTTC
CDR3: CASSFSTSGGPYGEQYF

J: TRBJ2-5
size: few
D: .
V: TRBV10-3
DNA: TGTGCCATAGGCGCAGTCCAAGAGACCCAGTACTTC
CDR3: CAIGAVQETQYF

J: TRBJ1-2
size: .
D: TRBD1
V: TRBV28
DNA: TGTGCCAGCAGTTTTCCGGGACAGGGGGGTCGTGGCTACACCTTC
CDR3: CASSFPGQGGRGYTF

J: TRBJ2-7
size: many
D: TRBD1
V: TRBV18
DNA: TGTGCCAGCTCACCCCACCCGACAGGGGAAAAGTACTTC
CDR3: CASSPHPTGEKYF

J: TRBJ2-5
size: many
D: TRBD1
V: TRBV11-2
DNA: TGTGCCAGCAGCTTAGATTATGGCATCGGGACAGGGAAAGAGACCCAGTACTTC
CDR3: CASSLDYGIGTGKETQYF

J: TRBJ1-1
size: .
D: .
V: TRBV5-1
DNA: TGCGCCAGCAGCTCCGGGAGGGCATCCGAAGCTTTCTTT
CDR3: CASSSGRASEAFF

J: TRBJ1-4
size: few
D: .
V: TRBV7-6
DNA: TGTGCCAGCAGTGACAGAAATGAAAAACTGTTTTTT
CDR3: CASSDRNEKLFF

J: TRBJ2-1
size: many
D: TRBD2
V: TRBV18
DNA: TGTGCCAGCTCCCCTGGACTAGCGGAGATCGGTGAGCAGTTCTTC
CDR3: CASSPGLAEIGEQFF

J: TRBJ2-1
size: .
D: .
V: TRBV20-1
DNA: TGCAGTGCCCCAATCCGTGGGGAGCAGTTCTTC
CDR3: CSAPIRGEQFF

J: TRBJ2-5
size: many
D: .
V: TRBV7-2
DNA: TGTGCCAGCAGCCCAAGGTGGGAGACCCAGTACTTC
CDR3: CASSPRWETQYF

J: TRBJ2-7
size: .
D: .
V: TRBV6-5
DNA: TGTGCCAGCAGTTACTCTCGAGGGCAGTACGAGCAGTACTTC
CDR3: CASSYSRGQYEQYF

J: TRBJ2-2
size: many
D: .
V: TRBV14
DNA: TGTGCCAGCAGCCAAAATTGGGGGGCTGACACCGGGGAGCTGTTTTTT
CDR3: CASSQNWGADTGELFF

J: TRBJ2-5
size: many
D: TRBD2
V: TRBV5-4
DNA: TGTGCCAGCAGCTTGGGTACTAGCGGTGGCCAAGAGACCCAGTACTTC
CDR3: CASSLGTSGGQETQYF

J: TRBJ2-3
size: .
D: .
V: TRBV13
DNA: TGTGCCAGCAGCAAAGCGGACCGCGATACGCAGAATTTT
CDR3: CASSKADRDTQNF

J: TRBJ1-5
size: many
D: .
V: TRBV29-1
DNA: TGCAGCGTTTCAGATCCTAATCAGCCCCAGCATTTT
CDR3: CSVSDPNQPQHF

J: TRBJ1-5
size: .
D: TRBD1
V: TRBV20-1
DNA: TGCAGTGCTAGAGTAGACAGGGGTTCCCGTCAGCCCCAGCATTTT
CDR3: CSARVDRGSRQPQHF

J: TRBJ1-3
size: many
D: .
V: TRBV29-1
DNA: TGCAGCGTTAGAAGCTCTGGAAACACCATATATTTT
CDR3: CSVRSSGNTIYF

J: TRBJ2-3
size: many
D: .
V: TRBV5-1
DNA: TGCGCCAGCAGCACCAGGGAGGCTACGCAGTATTTT
CDR3: CASSTREATQYF